The 5 T cell receptor beta chains given below trace back to one sample, sequenced in a study of T cell clonality in common variable immunodeficiency. The protocol was immunoSEQ multiplex PCR, while the TCRdb copy is restricted to in-frame clones and leaves out a portion. This repertoire lists about 37,000 clones without singletons; under 3.5% sits in the top ten. Sequencing input: peripheral blood mononuclear cells. These receptor sequences come from a person aged 18 to 70 in good health.

This clone appeared many times. The CDR3 end is not reached by the read, which stops 3 residues before it; the germline J gene fills it in. The chain employs TRBV18 and TRBJ1-5; no reliable D call. The V end lost 1 base, the J end lost 0 bases, and 7 bases lay between the germline ends. The length of the CDR3 is 15 residues. CDR1 is KGHSH, CDR2 LQKENI, per germline. The sequenced CDR3 bases are TGTGCCAGCTCACCACTCTCAGATAGCAATCAGCCC. Its protein is CASSPLSDSNQP. The full CDR3 protein is CASSPLSDSNQPQHF.

This clone was detected many times. The CDR3 end is not reached by the read, which stops 3 residues before it; the germline J gene fills it in. This sample also contains other DNA sequences that code for the same CDR3. This chain connects TRBV4-2 to TRBJ2-7, with 14 bases matching TRBD2. The CDR3 is made up of 16 amino acids. J gave up 4 bases and V 3 bases, and 5 bases lay outside the gene matches. CDR1 and CDR2 (germline): LGHNA, YNFKEQ. CDR3 DNA (partial): TGTGCCAGCAGCCAGGACGGGACTAGCGGGAGTTACGAG. Protein: CASSQDGTSGSYE. The entire CDR3 is CASSQDGTSGSYEQYF.

In its sample, this clone was seen many times. A junction end diverges from the germline sequence, so it may reflect a read error. With the read ending 3 residues before the CDR3 end, the germline J gene is used to fill in that end. The J gene is TRBJ2-2, the V gene TRBV7-6, with D perhaps matching TRBD2 (6 bases). The CDR3 has 12 amino acids. Germline CDR1 reads SGHVS; CDR2 reads FNYEAQ. This CDR3 is CASSPFPGGLFF. The CDR3 bases that were read are TGTGCCAGCAGCCCTTTCCCCGGGGGG. Using reference TRBV7-6 and TRBJ2-2 for the parts outside the CDR3, the full variable domain is GAGVSQSPRYKVTKRGQDVALRCDPISGHVSLYWYRQALGQGPEFLTYFNYEAQQDKSGLPNDRFSAERPEGSISTLTIQRTEQRDSAMYRCASSPFPGGLFFGEGSRLTVL.

This clone was detected many times. The read halts 3 residues ahead of the CDR3 end, with the missing end drawn from the germline J gene. The rearrangement uses TRBV5-7 and TRBJ2-3; D possibly corresponds to TRBD1 (5 bases). TRBV5-7 falls under the ORF class, with uncertain function. There are 13 residues in the CDR3. Trimming cost V 4 bases and J 3 bases, with 9 bases left between them. The CDR3: CASSHQGTDTQYF. Partial CDR3 DNA: TGTGCCAGCAGCCACCAGGGTACAGATACG.

This clone was seen repeatedly, ten times or more. The CDR3 goes on 3 residues after the read ends, and that part is filled in from the germline J gene. The V gene is TRBV19, the J gene TRBJ2-7, with a weak D call TRBD1 (6 bases). Per germline, CDR1 LNHDA and CDR2 SQIVND (reference sequence). The V end was cut by 4 bases, the J end by 2 bases, with 12 bases between. The CDR3 is 14 residues long. The covered CDR3 bases are TGTGCCAGTAGTACCCGGGACATACCCTACGAG. Protein: CASSTRDIPYE. The entire CDR3 reads CASSTRDIPYEQYF.